The 22 T cell receptor beta chains reported below all come from one sample, sequenced in a study of T cell repertoires in cytomegalovirus infection. Via MiXCR, TCRdb re-called the reads, giving one row per CDR3 protein. The sample has almost 500,000 distinct CDR3 sequences, 11% seen once. Source material: PBMCs. The receptor source for this set is a human donor in good health (CMV status not recorded). Some clones in this sample may be carry-over from other donors' samples.

There are a few counts of this clonotype. V and J are TRBV20-1 and TRBJ2-1; tentatively, D is TRBD1 (6 bases). V shed 6 bases and J shed 4 bases, with 13 bases lying between them. The length of the CDR3 is 13 residues. CDR1 is DFQATT and CDR2 is SNEGSKA in the germline V gene (reference sequence). CDR3 DNA: TGCAGTGCCCAGGACAGTAGATACAATGAGCAGTTCTTC. As protein: CSAQDSRYNEQFF.

This clonotype turned up a few times. This chain uses TRBV29-1 with TRBJ2-7; the D gene is possibly TRBD1 (6 bases). The CDR3 sequence is 15 residues long. Germline-derived CDR1 and CDR2 are SQVTM and ANQGSEA. The V end lost 6 bases, the J end lost 6 bases, and 24 bases lay between the germline ends. The DNA for the CDR3 is TGCAGCGTGCCCAAGGTGACAGGCGCCCCGTTCGAGCAGTACTTC. Its protein product is CSVPKVTGAPFEQYF.

This clonotype came up many times. The chain joins TRBV6-1 to TRBJ1-2; 10 bases match TRBD1. Germline-derived CDR1 and CDR2 are MNHNS and SASEGT. The CDR3 runs 15 residues. After removal of 5 bases from V and 8 bases from J, the junction contained 11 bases not matched to a gene. The CDR3 DNA reads TGTGCCAGCAGTTTCCTTAAGACAGGGGGCAGCGGCTACACCTTC. Its translation is CASSFLKTGGSGYTF.

Many counts were recorded for this clonotype. This chain connects TRBV12-3 or TRBV12-4 to TRBJ2-3; D is unresolved. V gave up 6 bases and J gave up 4 bases, with 14 bases separating them. The CDR3 spans 14 residues. Here the CDR3 DNA reads TGTGCCAGCAGACCTCATGTTGGATCAGATACGCAGTATTTT. Amino acids: CASRPHVGSDTQYF.

The table lists this clonotype with many counts. This rearrangement joins TRBV7-9 to TRBJ1-1; 7 nucleotides align to TRBD1. Germline CDR1 SEHNR, CDR2 FQNEAQ (reference sequence). The CDR3 loop spans 15 amino acids. The V and J ends lost 7 bases and 4 bases, in that order; junction bases with no gene match: 12. The CDR3 nucleotides are TGTGCCAGCATCGATAAGGGGGCAGAGGGCACTGAAGCTTTCTTT. Translated, it gives CASIDKGAEGTEAFF.

Written as DNA, the CDR3 is TGTGCCAGCAGTTTGGCCAGTGGATCGACTGGGGCCAACGTCCTGACTTTC. This encodes CASSLASGSTGANVLTF. J is TRBJ2-6 and V is TRBV12-3 or TRBV12-4; D call uncertain. This CDR3 spans 17 amino acids. The V and J ends lost 3 bases and 2 bases respectively, with 14 bases between them.

This clonotype was observed many times. This chain connects TRBV6-1 to TRBJ2-7; no reliable D call. Looked up from germline, CDR1 is MNHNS and CDR2 is SASEGT. The V gene lost 5 bases and the J gene lost 0 bases, with 11 bases spanning the gap. The length of the CDR3 is 14 residues. The CDR3 sequence: CASSWKQSSYEQYF. The CDR3 nucleotides are TGTGCCAGCAGTTGGAAGCAAAGCTCCTACGAGCAGTACTTC.

The chain has TRBV11-3 and TRBJ2-2, with a weak D call TRBD1 (5 bases). Trimming left V 1 base short and J 1 base short, with 10 bases between. This CDR3 has 16 residues. Germline CDR1 SGHNT, CDR2 YENEEA. This chain's CDR3 is CASSLAGFGNTGELFF. CDR3 nucleotides: TGTGCCAGCAGCTTAGCAGGGTTCGGGAACACCGGGGAGCTGTTTTTT.

This clonotype was found many times. The chain combines TRBV11-2 with TRBJ1-1, with D perhaps TRBD1 (6 bases). Trimming pared 1 base from V and 5 bases from J, leaving 11 bases between. Looked up from germline, CDR1 is SGHAT and CDR2 is FQNNGV. The length of the CDR3 is 14 residues. CDR3 loop: CASSLAGRGTEAFF. In DNA form, the CDR3 reads TGTGCCAGCAGCTTAGCGGGCAGGGGTACTGAAGCTTTCTTT.

This clonotype was seen many times. The CDR3, as DNA: TGTGCCAGCAGCTTAGATGGCGGGACGTACAATGAGCAGTTCTTC. This gives the protein CASSLDGGTYNEQFF. The V gene is TRBV7-2, the J gene TRBJ2-1; a weak D match, TRBD2 (6 bases). There are 15 residues in the CDR3. Germline CDR1 reads SGHTA; CDR2 reads FQGNSA. V was pared by 1 base and J by 4 bases, with 11 bases between.

This clonotype was observed a handful of times. The V and J genes are TRBV27 and TRBJ2-6, with TRBD2 identical over 10 bases. V lost 8 bases to trimming and J lost 0 bases; unmatched junction nucleotides: 7. This CDR3 has 17 residues. The germline CDR1 and CDR2 sequences are MNHEY and SMNVEV (reference sequence). As DNA, the CDR3 is TGTGCCAGCGGATCCGGGACTAGCGTCTCTGGGGCCAACGTCCTGACTTTC. This sequence encodes CASGSGTSVSGANVLTF.

Notes on this clonotype: The junction shows a germline mismatch at one end, possibly a read error. The chain's CDR3 is CASSQDPSSGQETQYF. The CDR3 DNA reads TGTGCCAGCAGCCAAGATCCATCTTCCGGGCAAGAGACCCAGTACTTC. The chain links TRBV4-1 to TRBJ2-5; D unresolved. Germline V gene sequence: CDR1 MGHRA, CDR2 YSYEKL. This CDR3 region has 16 residues.

This clonotype was counted at least ten times. The rearrangement links TRBV7-9 to TRBJ2-2, with 14 bases aligning to TRBD2. CDR1 is SEHNR and CDR2 is FQNEAQ in the germline V gene (reference sequence). V gave up 3 bases and J gave up 3 bases; unmatched junction bases: 0. The CDR3 spans 16 residues. CDR3 region: CASSLGLAGDTGELFF. DNA for the CDR3: TGTGCCAGCAGCTTGGGACTAGCGGGGGACACCGGGGAGCTGTTTTTT.

This clonotype was detected ten times or more. V gene TRBV6-1 combines with J gene TRBJ1-1, with TRBD1 matching over 7 bases. The CDR3 runs 13 residues. With V trimmed by 10 bases and J by 1 base, 6 bases remained unmatched. CDR1 and CDR2 (germline): MNHNS, SASEGT. In DNA form, the CDR3 reads TGTGCCACGCCCGGACAGGAGAACACTGAAGCTTTCTTT. Residues: CATPGQENTEAFF.

This chain uses TRBV20-1 with TRBJ2-7, with a possible D match to TRBD2 (5 bases). The V end was cut by 3 bases, the J end by 3 bases, with 12 bases between. Germline assignment: CDR1 DFQATT and CDR2 SNEGSKA (reference sequence). The CDR3 totals 13 residues. Here the CDR3 reads CSARGSGYYEQYF. DNA of the CDR3: TGCAGTGCTAGGGGCAGCGGCTACTACGAGCAGTACTTC.

This clonotype was detected a few times. This chain uses TRBV28 with TRBJ1-5; D is unresolved. Germline loops: CDR1 MDHEN, CDR2 SYDVKM. The CDR3 loop spans 13 amino acids. V was pared by 7 bases and J by 7 bases, with 14 bases between. This CDR3 is CASTLRIGQPQHF. DNA of the CDR3: TGTGCCAGCACCTTGCGAATTGGGCAGCCCCAGCATTTT.

The rearrangement uses TRBV20-1 and TRBJ2-1; D tentatively fits TRBD1 or TRBD2 (5 bases each). The CDR3 totals 11 residues. The germline V gene encodes CDR1 DFQATT and CDR2 SNEGSKA (reference sequence). Deletions cut 4 bases from V and 9 bases from J, with 10 bases between. This chain's CDR3 is CSAMGEAEQFF. The CDR3 DNA reads as TGCAGTGCTATGGGGGAAGCTGAGCAGTTCTTC.

This chain links TRBV24-1 with TRBJ2-7; D gene unclear. CDR1 KGHDR and CDR2 SFDVKD come from the germline V gene. Deletions cut 7 bases from V and 2 bases from J, with 5 bases between. This CDR3 has 11 amino acids. CDR3 region: CATSNAYEQYF. As DNA, the CDR3 is TGTGCCACCAGCAACGCCTACGAGCAGTACTTC.

This clonotype was counted only a few times. The CDR3 spells CASRRTTGPGNTIYF. The DNA for the CDR3 is TGTGCCAGTCGCCGAACCACAGGGCCTGGAAACACCATATATTTT. This chain links TRBV19 with TRBJ1-3; weak D call: TRBD1 (6 bases). V dropped 8 bases and J dropped 2 bases, with 16 bases sitting between them. The CDR3 is made up of 15 amino acids. The germline V gene has CDR1 LNHDA and CDR2 SQIVND (reference sequence).

There are many counts of this clonotype. The chain couples TRBV12-3 or TRBV12-4 to TRBJ2-7, with TRBD1 matching over 8 bases. There are 13 residues in the CDR3. V was pared by 5 bases and J by 6 bases, with 6 bases of the junction left unmatched. CDR3 DNA sequence: TGTGCCAGCAGTGTCGACCAGGGGGCCGAGCAGTACTTC. It codes for CASSVDQGAEQYF.

This clonotype was detected a few times. The chain joins TRBV2 to TRBJ1-2; TRBD1 matches at 9 bases. The CDR3 is made up of 15 amino acids. V lost 9 bases, J lost 6 bases, and 14 bases stayed unmatched. Germline lookup yields CDR1 SNHLY and CDR2 FYNNEI. The CDR3 loop reads CASLVLPDRGHGYTF. CDR3 bases: TGTGCCAGTCTCGTCCTTCCGGACAGGGGACATGGCTACACCTTC.

This clonotype was detected ten times or more. The chain joins TRBV7-9 to TRBJ2-2; D is unresolved. V lost 0 bases and J 5 bases, leaving 7 bases between the germline ends. Per germline, CDR1 SEHNR and CDR2 FQNEAQ (reference sequence). CDR3 length: 14 residues. DNA of the CDR3: TGTGCCAGCAGCTTAGCTGGGCGGACCGGGGAGCTGTTTTTT. It translates to CASSLAGRTGELFF. The full variable domain, rest sourced from reference TRBV7-9 and TRBJ2-2, is DTGVSQNPRHKITKRGQNVTFRCDPISEHNRLYWYRQTLGQGPEFLTYFQNEAQLEKSRLLSDRFSAERPKGSFSTLEIQRTEQGDSAMYLCASSLAGRTGELFFGEGSRLTVL.